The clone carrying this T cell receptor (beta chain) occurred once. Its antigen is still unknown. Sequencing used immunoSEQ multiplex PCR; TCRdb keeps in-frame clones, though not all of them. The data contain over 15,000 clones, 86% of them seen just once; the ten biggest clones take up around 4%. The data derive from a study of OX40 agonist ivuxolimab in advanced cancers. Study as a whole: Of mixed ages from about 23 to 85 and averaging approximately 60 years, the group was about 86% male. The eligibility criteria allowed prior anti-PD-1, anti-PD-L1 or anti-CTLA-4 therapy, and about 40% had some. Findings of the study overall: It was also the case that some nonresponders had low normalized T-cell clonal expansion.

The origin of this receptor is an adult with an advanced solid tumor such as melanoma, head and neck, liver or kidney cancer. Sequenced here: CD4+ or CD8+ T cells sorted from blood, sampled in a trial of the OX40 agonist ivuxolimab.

CDR3 nucleotide sequence: TGCGCCAGCAGCCAAAGCGACACAGACTACGAGCAGTACTTC. Translating gives CASSQSDTDYEQYF. The chain couples TRBV4-3 to TRBJ2-7, with no clear D. Trimming pared 2 bases from V and 3 bases from J, leaving 11 bases between. CDR3 size: 14 residues. Germline loops: CDR1 LGHNA, CDR2 YSLEER.